The rows below give T cell receptor beta chains drawn from one sample of a study of cytomegalovirus exposure and HLA in healthy donors. Assay: immunoSEQ multiplex PCR; the TCRdb copy retains only in-frame clones and omits some. The table records 200,000 or so clones, around 80% of them present only once. Material: PBMCs. The receptors were sampled from a woman younger than 30 in good health and CMV-seropositive. The CDR3 runs from the conserved cysteine through the conserved F or W.

>TRBV2|TRBJ2-3
CASKLWGGSRTDTQYF
>TRBV7-6|TRBJ2-3
CASSLRPRLAGGGDTQYF
>TRBV5-1|TRBJ1-5
CASSVDGTGGQPQHF
>TRBV5-6|TRBJ1-2
CASSLIGLANYGYTF
>TRBV19|TRBJ1-5
CASSTGWPNQPQHF
>TRBV6-1|TRBJ1-4
CASSKQGGNEKLFF
>TRBV6-6|TRBJ2-2
CASSQGLAMNTGELFF
>TRBV6-4|TRBJ2-3
CASSGGGATDTQYF
>TRBV18|TRBJ2-6
CASSPSGALSGANVLTF
>TRBV4-3|TRBJ1-2
CASSQVNGEGYTF
>TRBV10-3|TRBJ2-3
CAISELRGGTDTQYF
>TRBV4-1|TRBJ1-3
CASSPRDNPSGNTIYF
>TRBV11-3|TRBJ1-1
CASSSGGGGNTEAFF
>TRBV29-1|TRBJ1-1
CSVGDTEAFF
>TRBV7-2|TRBJ1-1
CASSLVLGGQRGSEAFF
>TRBV7-2|TRBJ2-1
CASSLWGDQYNEQFF
>TRBV5-5|TRBJ2-2
CASSLGLNTGELFF
>TRBV2|TRBJ2-1
CASSLGTGGNNEQFF
>TRBV5-1|TRBJ1-6
CASSGGGTGGSPLHF
>TRBV6-1|TRBJ2-1
CASSERGTGVNEQFF
>TRBV6-5|TRBJ2-2
CASSSLAGPLTGELFF
>TRBV9|TRBJ1-4
CASSVTGTNEKLFF
>TRBV10-3|TRBJ2-7
CAISETQGVRVEQYF
>TRBV7-2|TRBJ2-5
CASSLDYGLAGGETQYF
>TRBV27|TRBJ1-1
CATSQLGRAFF
>TRBV19|TRBJ1-3
CASKETGPLFGGNTIYF
>TRBV7-3|TRBJ2-7
CASSPPGLDEQYF
>TRBV7-2|TRBJ2-2
CASSLGLETGELFF
>TRBV30|TRBJ1-1
CAWSTGGASEAFF
>TRBV5-1|TRBJ2-2
CASSLIASGNTGELFF
>TRBV6-5|TRBJ2-3
CASSYSAGVGTDTQYF
>TRBV5-1|TRBJ1-2
CASSRGSQGDGYTF
>TRBV7-8|TRBJ2-1
CASSARLAGGSEQFF
>TRBV18|TRBJ1-1
CASSPEQGKTEAFF
>TRBV30|TRBJ2-7
CAWKGHPNYEQYF
>TRBV18|TRBJ2-5
CASSPRPGTGEETQYF
>TRBV28|TRBJ2-5
CASRSGNQETQYF
>TRBV11-3|TRBJ2-5
CASSLEETQYF
>TRBV2|TRBJ1-4
CASSDADSGGEKLFF
>TRBV19|TRBJ1-2
CASSIGTLYGYTF
>TRBV30|TRBJ2-2
CACDRGKSPGELFF
>TRBV5-6|TRBJ2-5
CASSFRNRVRQETQYF
>TRBV9|TRBJ1-2
CASSTRGGYGYTF
>TRBV7-3|TRBJ2-1
CASSLMGGLYNEQFF
>TRBV6-5|TRBJ2-2
CASSLETAGELFF
>TRBV5-1|TRBJ2-2
CASTTTQFTGELFF
>TRBV6-1|TRBJ1-1
CASSNQGGNTEAFF
>TRBV9|TRBJ2-1
CASSVIGGSYNEQFF
>TRBV4-2|TRBJ2-1
CASSEDREAYNEQFF
>TRBV4-1|TRBJ1-5
CASSQYLRSNQPQHF